These T cell receptor beta chains were read from a single sample in a study of Ad26.COV2.S vaccination and SARS-CoV-2 variants. Profiling relied on immunoSEQ multiplex PCR, and the TCRdb table lists in-frame clones only, not all of them. The table shows some 390,000 clones, with about 88% occurring only once. The sequencing used peripheral blood, collected in a trial of Ad26.COV2.S vaccine versus placebo. The receptors come from a person between 18 and 60 years old who received the Ad26.COV2.S COVID-19 vaccine or a placebo. The CDR3 runs from the conserved cysteine through the conserved F or W. A D gene is named only where the DNA matches it firmly. Only some rows state a clone size, as once, few, many or a class for expanded clones.

NA	TRBV6-5	NA	TRBJ2-7	TGTGCCAGCCGTTCCCGATTCTCCTACGAGCAGTACTTC	CASRSRFSYEQYF
NA	TRBV2	NA	TRBJ1-6	TGTGCCAGCAGTCCTACAGGGAGGGATTCACCCCTCCACTTT	CASSPTGRDSPLHF
NA	TRBV3-1/TRBV3-2	TRBD1	TRBJ1-6	TGTGCCAGCAGCCGTTGGACAGGATCCTATAATTCACCCCTCCACTTT	CASSRWTGSYNSPLHF
once	TRBV9	TRBD1	TRBJ1-2	TGTGCCAGCAGCGCGACGGGACAGGGAGCGCATGGCTACACCTTC	CASSATGQGAHGYTF
NA	TRBV4-2	TRBD2	TRBJ2-3	TGTGCCAGCAGCCTTAGCGGGGGGGTGACAGATACGCAGTATTTT	CASSLSGGVTDTQYF
NA	TRBV6-2/TRBV6-3	NA	TRBJ1-2	TGTGCCAGCACCCCATCCGCAGGTCAACTCTATGGCTACACCTTC	CASTPSAGQLYGYTF
NA	TRBV5-1	TRBD1	TRBJ2-5	TGCGCCAGCAGCTGGGGACAGGGCGGGGAGACCCAGTACTTC	CASSWGQGGETQYF
NA	TRBV6-5	NA	TRBJ2-7	TGTGCCAGCAGTTACAGGAACATCTACGAGCAGTACTTC	CASSYRNIYEQYF
NA	TRBV6-2/TRBV6-3	NA	TRBJ1-4	TGTGCCAGCAGTACTCCAACGGCCTTACGAGAAAAACTGTTTTTT	CASSTPTALREKLFF
NA	TRBV3-1/TRBV3-2	NA	TRBJ1-4	TGTGCCAGCAGCCAAGAGTTTTGGGATCCTTCAACTAATGAAAAACTGTTTTTT	CASSQEFWDPSTNEKLFF
NA	TRBV5-1	NA	TRBJ1-2	TGCGCCAGCAGCGAACAGGGCTATGGCTACACCTTC	CASSEQGYGYTF
NA	TRBV10-2	TRBD1	TRBJ2-5	TGCGCCAGCAGTGAGTCTTACCGGGACAGGTATGAAGAGCAGTACTTC	CASSESYRDRYEEQYF
NA	TRBV6-1	TRBD1	TRBJ1-1	TGTGCCAGCAGTACCAGCGACAGGGGCTCTGAAGCTTTCTTT	CASSTSDRGSEAFF
NA	TRBV7-9	TRBD1	TRBJ2-1	TGTGCCAGCACACCTAGGGGACAGGGATCCTACAATGAGCAGTTCTTC	CASTPRGQGSYNEQFF
NA	TRBV29-1	NA	TRBJ2-3	TGCAGCGTTGAAGAAAGCGGCACAGATACGCAGTATTTT	CSVEESGTDTQYF
NA	TRBV6-1	TRBD1	TRBJ2-1	TGTGCCAGCAGTGACCCCGGGACAGGGGGTAACAATGAGCAGTTCTTC	CASSDPGTGGNNEQFF
NA	TRBV29-1	NA	TRBJ1-2	TGCAGCGTACTGGACAGTAACTATGGCTACACCTTC	CSVLDSNYGYTF
NA	TRBV10-3	TRBD1	TRBJ1-5	TGTGCCATCAGTGAGTACGACAGGGTAGTAAAGCCCCAGCATTTT	CAISEYDRVVKPQHF
NA	TRBV10-3	TRBD1	TRBJ1-2	TGTGCCATCCGACAGGGCTATGGCTACACCTTC	CAIRQGYGYTF
NA	TRBV11-2	NA	TRBJ2-6	TGTGCCAGCAGCTTACAGGGGCGGGGGGCCAACGTCCTGACTTTC	CASSLQGRGANVLTF
NA	TRBV6-5	NA	TRBJ1-1	TGTGCCAGCAGTTCTCCTCGGGGAAACACTGAAGCTTTCTTT	CASSSPRGNTEAFF
once	TRBV4-1	NA	TRBJ1-6	TGCGCCAGCAGCCAAGAGGAGACTAATTCACCCCTCCACTTT	CASSQEETNSPLHF
NA	TRBV2	NA	TRBJ2-5	TGTGCCAGCAGTGAGTCTGCTAGCTCACAAGAGACCCAGTACTTC	CASSESASSQETQYF
NA	TRBV19	NA	TRBJ2-4	TGTGCCAGTATCACCGACAGGGAGGGCTCGATTTCCAAAAACATTCAGTACTTC	CASITDREGSISKNIQYF
NA	TRBV11-2	NA	TRBJ2-1	TGTGCCAGCAGCTTAGTGGGGTCCTCCTACAATGAGCAGTTCTTC	CASSLVGSSYNEQFF
NA	TRBV5-1	NA	TRBJ2-3	TGCGCCAGCAGCTTAGGGGTCCAGAGCACAGATACGCAGTATTTT	CASSLGVQSTDTQYF
NA	TRBV6-5	NA	TRBJ1-5	TGTGCCAGCAGTTACGGCCCCAGTAGGCAGCCCCAGCATTTT	CASSYGPSRQPQHF
NA	TRBV12-5	NA	TRBJ1-3	TGTGCTAGTGGTTTGGTACTGGCGAGCCTCTCTGGAAACACCATATATTTT	CASGLVLASLSGNTIYF
NA	TRBV5-1	NA	TRBJ1-6	TGCGCCAGCAGCTTTAAGGATTCACCCCTCCACTTT	CASSFKDSPLHF
NA	TRBV3-1/TRBV3-2	NA	TRBJ2-5	TGTGCCAGCAGCCGAGGACCTCAAGAGACCCAGTACTTC	CASSRGPQETQYF
NA	TRBV3-1/TRBV3-2	NA	TRBJ1-1	TGTGCCAGCCAGCGGGCAGGAAACACTGAAGCTTTCTTT	CASQRAGNTEAFF
few	TRBV2	NA	TRBJ1-5	TGTGCCAGCAGTGGACAGGTTAATGAGCCCCAGCATTTT	CASSGQVNEPQHF
NA	TRBV7-9	TRBD2	TRBJ2-7	TGTGCCAGCAGCCGGGGGGTTTCCTACGAGCAGTACTTC	CASSRGVSYEQYF
NA	TRBV5-6	TRBD1	TRBJ1-2	TGTGCCAGCAGCCTACGACAGGGAGCTAACTATGGCTACACCTTC	CASSLRQGANYGYTF
NA	TRBV6-5	TRBD2	TRBJ2-1	TGTGCCAGCAGCGCACTAGCGGGGGGCTGGGAGCAGTTCTTC	CASSALAGGWEQFF
NA	TRBV4-3	NA	TRBJ1-3	TGCGCCAGCAGCCAAGTTTGGGCTAGCTCTGGAAACACCATATATTTT	CASSQVWASSGNTIYF
NA	TRBV4-1	NA	TRBJ1-1	TGCGCCAGCAGCCTTGCAGGGGTGGGCACTGAAGCTTTCTTT	CASSLAGVGTEAFF
NA	TRBV18	NA	TRBJ2-3	TGTGCCAGCTCACCAGCAACAGGCGCAAACACAGATACGCAGTATTTT	CASSPATGANTDTQYF
once	TRBV6-2/TRBV6-3	TRBD2	TRBJ2-3	TGTGCCAGCAGTTACTTGGGGGGGGACACAGATACGCAGTATTTT	CASSYLGGDTDTQYF
NA	TRBV3-1/TRBV3-2	TRBD2	TRBJ2-2	TGTGCCAGCAGCCAAACTAGCGGGGGAAACACCGGGGAGCTGTTTTTT	CASSQTSGGNTGELFF
NA	TRBV9	TRBD2	TRBJ2-1	TGTGCCAGCAGATCCAACCGCGGGGGGGCCTACAATGAGCAGTTCTTC	CASRSNRGGAYNEQFF
NA	TRBV4-1	NA	TRBJ2-7	TGCGCCAGCAGCCACCCTCTCAGCCCCTCCTACGAGCAGTACTTC	CASSHPLSPSYEQYF
NA	TRBV15	NA	TRBJ1-2	TGTGCCACCAGCAGACCTGACGGCTATGGCTACACCTTC	CATSRPDGYGYTF
NA	TRBV5-5	TRBD1	TRBJ1-4	TGTGCCAGCAGCTTGGCACTCCGGGACAGGTCTGGGAAACTGTTTTTT	CASSLALRDRSGKLFF
few	TRBV5-4	NA	TRBJ1-5	TGTGCCAGCAGCTTAGGGGGGCGGAGGAACGGGGCCCAGCATTTT	CASSLGGRRNGAQHF
NA	TRBV5-1	NA	TRBJ2-5	TGCGCCAGCAGCTTTGCGGAGACCCAGTACTTC	CASSFAETQYF
once	TRBV11-2	TRBD2	TRBJ2-5	TGTGCCAGCAGCGAGTCACCTAGCGGGGGGGCATGGGAGACCCAGTACTTC	CASSESPSGGAWETQYF
NA	TRBV6-2/TRBV6-3	NA	TRBJ2-5	TGTGCCAGCAGTGAGTCCAGAGGGGTGGAAGAGACCCAGTACTTC	CASSESRGVEETQYF
once	TRBV2	NA	TRBJ1-2	TGTGCCAGCAGTTCTCTCAGGGCTAACTATGGCTACACCTTC	CASSSLRANYGYTF
once	TRBV5-3	NA	TRBJ1-2	TGTGCCAGAAGCTTCGGACTCCGGGGATTCGGCTACACCTTC	CARSFGLRGFGYTF
NA	TRBV24-1	TRBD1	TRBJ1-5	TGTGCCACCAGTGAGGGGACAGTCAATCAGCCCCAGCATTTT	CATSEGTVNQPQHF
once	TRBV18	TRBD1	TRBJ1-1	TGTGCCAGCTCACCCACTAGGGACAGGGGTTCCACTGAAGCTTTCTTT	CASSPTRDRGSTEAFF
NA	TRBV5-1	NA	TRBJ1-1	TGCGCCAGCAGCTATAAGGCAGGCCAAACTGAAGCTTTCTTT	CASSYKAGQTEAFF
NA	TRBV4-1	TRBD1	TRBJ2-3	TGCGCCAGCAGCCAAGCAAACAGGGGAGGCACAGATACGCAGTATTTT	CASSQANRGGTDTQYF
few	TRBV10-3	TRBD1	TRBJ2-7	TGTGCCATCAGTGGAGACAGGGTGTCCTACGAGCAGTACTTC	CAISGDRVSYEQYF